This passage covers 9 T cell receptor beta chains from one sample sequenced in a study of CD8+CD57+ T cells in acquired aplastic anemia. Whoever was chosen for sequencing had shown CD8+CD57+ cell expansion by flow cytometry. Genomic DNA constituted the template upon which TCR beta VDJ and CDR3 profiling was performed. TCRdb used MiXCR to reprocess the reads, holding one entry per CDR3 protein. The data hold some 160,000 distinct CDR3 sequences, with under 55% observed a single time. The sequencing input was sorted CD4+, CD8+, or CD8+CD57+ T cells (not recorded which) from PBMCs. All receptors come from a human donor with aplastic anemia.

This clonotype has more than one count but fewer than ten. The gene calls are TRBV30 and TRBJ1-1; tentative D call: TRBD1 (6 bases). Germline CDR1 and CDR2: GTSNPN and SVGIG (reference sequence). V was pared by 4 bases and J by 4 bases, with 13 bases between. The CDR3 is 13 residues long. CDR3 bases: TGTGCCTGGAAACAGGGAGGAACCACTGAAGCTTTCTTT. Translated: CAWKQGGTTEAFF.

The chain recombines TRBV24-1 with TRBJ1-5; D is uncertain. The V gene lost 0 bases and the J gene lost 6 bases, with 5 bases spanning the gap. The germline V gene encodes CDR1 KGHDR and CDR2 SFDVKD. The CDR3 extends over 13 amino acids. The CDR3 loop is CATSDLGSQPQHF. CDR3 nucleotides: TGTGCCACCAGTGATTTGGGCAGTCAGCCCCAGCATTTT.

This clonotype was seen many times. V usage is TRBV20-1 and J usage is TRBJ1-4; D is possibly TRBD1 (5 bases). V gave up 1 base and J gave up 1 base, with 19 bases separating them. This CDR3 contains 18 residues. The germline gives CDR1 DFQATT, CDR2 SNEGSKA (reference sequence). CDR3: CSARAGTKSAGTNEKLFF. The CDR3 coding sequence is TGCAGTGCTAGAGCGGGGACGAAATCCGCCGGAACTAATGAAAAACTGTTTTTT.

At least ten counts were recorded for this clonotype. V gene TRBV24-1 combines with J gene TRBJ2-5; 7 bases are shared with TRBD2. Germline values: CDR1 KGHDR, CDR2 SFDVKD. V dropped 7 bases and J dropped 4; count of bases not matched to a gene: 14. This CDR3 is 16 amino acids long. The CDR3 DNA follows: TGTGCCACCAGCCCCATACCCCTCGAGCGGGGAGAGACCCAGTACTTC. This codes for CATSPIPLERGETQYF.

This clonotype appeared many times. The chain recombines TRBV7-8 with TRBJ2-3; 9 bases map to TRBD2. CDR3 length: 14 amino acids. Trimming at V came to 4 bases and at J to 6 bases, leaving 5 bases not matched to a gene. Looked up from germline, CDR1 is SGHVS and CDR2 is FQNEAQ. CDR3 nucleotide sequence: TGTGCCAGCAGCTCGACTAGCGGATCGGATACGCAGTATTTT. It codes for CASSSTSGSDTQYF.

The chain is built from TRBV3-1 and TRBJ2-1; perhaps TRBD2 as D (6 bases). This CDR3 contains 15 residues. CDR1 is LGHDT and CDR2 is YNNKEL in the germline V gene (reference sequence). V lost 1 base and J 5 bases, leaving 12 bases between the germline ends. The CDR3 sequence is CASSQALASNNEQFF. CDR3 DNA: TGTGCCAGCAGCCAAGCCCTAGCGAGTAACAATGAGCAGTTCTTC.

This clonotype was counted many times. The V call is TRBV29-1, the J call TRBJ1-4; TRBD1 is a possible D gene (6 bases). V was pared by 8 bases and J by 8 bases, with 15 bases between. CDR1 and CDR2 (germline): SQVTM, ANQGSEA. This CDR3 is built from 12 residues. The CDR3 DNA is TGCAGCATCAGGGTTAGGGGGGAAAAACTGTTTTTT. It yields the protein CSIRVRGEKLFF.

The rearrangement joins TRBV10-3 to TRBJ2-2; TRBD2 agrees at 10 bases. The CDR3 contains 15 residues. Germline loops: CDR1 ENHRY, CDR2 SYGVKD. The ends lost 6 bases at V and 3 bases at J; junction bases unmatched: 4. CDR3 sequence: CAISRLAGDTGELFF. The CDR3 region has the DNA TGTGCCATCAGCCGACTAGCGGGCGACACCGGGGAGCTGTTTTTT.

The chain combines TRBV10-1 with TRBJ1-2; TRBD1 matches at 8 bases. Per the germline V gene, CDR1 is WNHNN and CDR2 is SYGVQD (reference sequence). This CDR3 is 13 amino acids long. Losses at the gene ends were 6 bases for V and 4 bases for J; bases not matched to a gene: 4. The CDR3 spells CASRTGQVYGYTF. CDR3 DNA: TGCGCCAGCAGGACGGGACAGGTCTATGGCTACACCTTC.